Included here is one T cell receptor (beta chain) sequence, with context. Its antigen is unknown. Per-nucleotide qualities are absent, and no much larger clonotype sits a single base away. This entry comes from a study of cytomegalovirus exposure and HLA in healthy donors (dated by TCRdb to about 2017). In the study overall: An earlier analysis of roughly 630 of the donors reported about 290 Gb of sequence data and some 120 million unique TCR beta sequences from about 179 million T cells. An early release that covered fewer than 800 HLA-typed donors contained approximately 300 gigabases of sequencing data and tens of millions of unique TCR sequences. Among the roughly 400 genotyped donors, under 90% belonged to the genetic ancestry cluster associated with self-reported Caucasian donors. The aim of the study was to test whether cataloging public T cell receptors could identify signatures of past pathogen exposure. Using immunosequencing, the study profiled T cell repertoires from about 620 subjects and related those repertoires to cytomegalovirus serostatus. Along with the roughly 670-subject first cohort, a separate validation cohort of around 110 different subjects was used. To predict cytomegalovirus infection status, the study combined high-throughput TCR immunosequencing, statistical association of individual TCRs with disease status, and machine learning. To study patterns of TCR occurrence, a later analysis re-analyzed previously published TCR beta repertoires from around 700 donors and added high-resolution HLA genotyping. Rather than using new phenotypic data, the later analysis identified candidate immune exposures from TCR beta sequences and from how often those sequences occurred across donors. In an earlier analysis of several hundred of the donors, high-throughput TCR beta sequencing was used to judge whether each TCR beta V gene segment behaved as functional or pseudogenic. Donor age, sex, ethnicity and CMV serostatus were compiled alongside the repertoire data. Genome-wide SNP genotypes for about three fifths of the 666 donors were used in a later genetic analysis, which treated that subset as a discovery cohort. All discovery cohort repertoires had been generated on a single sequencing platform. Both class I and class II loci were covered by HLA typing, at four-digit resolution. The number of donors typed differed by locus, with roughly 629-640 for A, B, C, DRB1 and DQB1, 522 for DQA1, some 570 for DPA1, and roughly 450 for DPB1. Because of strong linkage in the cohort, four to six DR-DQ haplotypes were treated as single units for association and clustering. Among around 400 genotyped donors of the cohort, an average of approximately 240,000 unique TCR beta nucleotide sequences was sequenced per donor, of which approximately 19% were non-productive. General study outcomes and caveats: The sequencing pipeline was judged likely to have produced a cluster of highly shared sequence variants as a technical artifact. Some IMGT-functional V segments, including TRBV6-2 and TRBV6-3, could not be distinguished by the 87-base-pair reads and were therefore excluded. Across donors, most TCR sequences were observed very rarely, whereas some public TCRs were present in many individuals. The presence/absence analyses assumed that sequencing depth was roughly uniform across donors, and that assumption may not be true. In the study, around 160 TCR beta chains were listed as associated with cytomegalovirus. Compared with the roughly 700-donor mean, donors in an Asian-associated ancestry cluster had fewer N-insertions in productive TCRs, according to a later genetic analysis. Because HLA typing was missing for some donors at each locus, association tests included only the typed subset. The classifier was reported to diagnose cytomegalovirus status with high specificity and sensitivity in both the original cohort and the validation cohort. Assigning TCR associations to individual alleles was difficult when HLA alleles, especially DR and DQ, strongly co-occurred. In an earlier analysis of roughly 500 of the donors, most TCR beta V segments appeared in productive rearrangements about 87% or about 30% of the time, broadly matching IMGT annotations. The only immune exposure information available for the cohort was CMV serostatus. Compared with equally common non-associated chains, HLA-associated TCR beta chains in a later analysis were more clonally expanded and had lower generation probabilities. A further reported finding was that TCR beta sequences accurately predicted the HLA-A and HLA-B alleles for most subjects in the first cohort. According to a later analysis, parvovirus B19, influenza, CMV and Epstein-Barr virus appeared linked to several top co-occurrence clusters. At a false discovery rate of 0.05, a later analysis linked 16,951 TCR beta sequences to specific HLA alleles. Because counts were too low, roughly 18 rarely observed V segments, including chromosome 9 orphons, were left out of the earlier analysis of about 500 of the donors. In vitro tests confirmed that a few of the cytomegalovirus-associated TCR beta chains recognize cytomegalovirus antigens. According to a later analysis, most CMV-associated TCR beta chains appeared to be HLA-restricted, and the HLA associations seemed to be driven largely by CMV exposure. It was suggested by the authors that the approach could potentially be generalized to other disease states and immunological phenotypes. This cohort had only TCR beta chains sequenced, and the lack of alpha or paired-chain data limited which features could be detected. Linkage disequilibrium might explain the correlated functional status among segregating V segments, but an unknown experimental factor could not be excluded. V-gene and J-gene trimming of TCR beta chains was associated with a missense DCLRE1C variant in a later genetic analysis, and the association was replicated in an independent cohort. In a later analysis, the rate of TCR association differed among HLA loci, with DRB1 alleles having the most associated TCRs and HLA-C alleles having the fewest.

The cohort was made up of 650 to 700 healthy bone marrow donors. At the time of sampling, all cohort members were nominally healthy, though unrecorded immune exposures were likely present. The donor tested CMV seronegative, placing the donor among the roughly 350 seronegative members of the cohort. A peripheral blood sample was collected from each donor, and TCR beta sequencing was performed on peripheral blood mononuclear cells. Genomic DNA extraction from the blood cell samples was performed with the Qiagen DNeasy Blood Extraction Kit. Trimming costs V 0 bases and J 0 bases, and their ends lie 4 bases apart. Looking up the germline V gene yields CDR1 SGHRS and CDR2 YFSETQ. The CDR3 runs 13 amino acids, cysteine and phenylalanine included. Solely the CDR3 DNA is kept, with 39 bases framed from the first base. The method behind the library was the immunoSEQ multiplex PCR assay. The multiplex PCR relied on a mix of 60 forward primers for TCR Vbeta segments and 13 reverse primers for TCR Jbeta segments. A multiplex PCR assay on genomic DNA amplified the CDR3 region of rearranged TCR beta genes. Amplified TCR beta libraries were sequenced as 87-base-pair reads on the Illumina HiSeq System. Turning to the authors' computational methods: Across the 640 or so repertoires, a later analysis counted tens of millions of unique TCR beta chains, some 11 million of which were shared by at least two donors. Raw reads were error-corrected and collapsed into unique sequences with a nearest-neighbor algorithm that merged closely related sequences to remove PCR and sequencing errors. Alignment of CDR3 sequences to IMGT reference sequences was used to assign V, D and J gene segments. Each retained sequence needed at least a six-nucleotide match to both a V gene segment and a J gene segment. A rearrangement counted as productive if the CDR3 had no stop codons and remained in frame with V and J, and every other rearrangement counted as non-productive. CDR3 was defined by IMGT convention, running from the second conserved V-encoded cysteine to the conserved J-encoded phenylalanine. In an earlier analysis of more than 550 of the donors, sequences lacking an unambiguous match to a single V gene segment were excluded. An earlier analysis of some 610 of the donors called V segments functional above 56.7% productive rearrangements and segregating when the between-donor standard deviation exceeded 5%. A statistical classification framework was built for diagnosing cytomegalovirus status from the catalog of TCR beta chain sequences. V and J gene assignment, in a later analysis, came from comparing TCR nucleotide sequences with IMGT/GENE-DB human TR gene sequences. In a later analysis, CDR3 sequences and most-parsimonious VDJ recombination scenarios were assigned using the TCRdist pipeline. A later analysis defined each TCR beta chain by its CDR3 amino acid sequence plus V-gene family, and excluded reads lacking a unique V-gene family. A later analysis removed 500 to 600 highly shared, low-generation-probability nucleotide sequences to deal with suspected cross-contamination and a sequencing artifact. A later analysis calculated a clonal expansion index for each public chain from normalized within-repertoire ranks of inferred template counts. In a later analysis, generation probabilities were computed using a VDJ recombination model fitted to out-of-frame rearrangements, and the results were checked against IGoR. In a later analysis, hypergeometric tests were used to score TCR-TCR, TCR-HLA and TCR-CMV co-occurrence, with a repertoire-size bias correction applied to TCR pairs. A later analysis estimated false discovery rates by permuting HLA or CMV assignments 20 times. In a later analysis, co-occurring TCRs were grouped with DBSCAN, and TCRdist sequence similarity was added when clustering was performed within HLA-allele-positive subsets. For co-occurrence clustering, repertoires with fewer than 30,000 or more than 120,000 public chains were excluded, along with four or five repertoires with anomalous nucleotide sharing. The table was pulled from immuneACCESS by TCRdb, which kept in-frame rearrangements only. Such tables lose some clones; where checked, under half of the loss comes from unresolved V genes, and the rest has no known cause. Clone size and the V and J calls come from that table; the DNA yielded D and trimming. A total of some 110,000 clones appear in this sample, around 85% of them only once. 3% to 4.5% of the sample goes to the ten largest clones.

Input material: PBMCs. This TCR came from a man aged 60-69 years in good health and CMV-seronegative. The sequence joins TRBV5-1 to TRBJ2-7; the D gene is unclear. The CDR3 loop reads CASSLAISYEQYF. The nucleotides read TGCGCCAGCAGCTTGGCCATCTCCTACGAGCAGTACTTC.